These 10 T cell receptor beta chains originate from one sample sequenced in a study of T cells in Graves' hyperthyroidism and ophthalmopathy. TCR beta CDR3 regions were amplified from RNA transcripts. The primer set for the first-round RT-PCR of the TCR CDR3 was HTBI. One entry per CDR3 protein results from TCRdb running MiXCR on the multiplex PCR reads. The sample gives roughly 650,000 distinct CDR3 sequences, more than 15% of which show up once; around 3.5% is in the top ten. Sequences were obtained from blood. These receptors were collected from a woman aged 40 to 49 with Graves' ophthalmopathy.

J is TRBJ1-5 and V is TRBV27; D uncertain. CDR3 length: 14 amino acids. The germline gives CDR1 MNHEY, CDR2 SMNVEV (reference sequence). V lost 6 bases, J lost 7 bases, and 16 bases lay in between. The CDR3 nucleotides read TGTGCCAGCAGCTCCGTGAGTACATTCCAGCCCCAGCATTTT. Its protein product is CASSSVSTFQPQHF.

V is TRBV30 and J is TRBJ2-3, with D perhaps assigned TRBD1 or TRBD2 (6 bases each). Trimming took off 2 bases at V and 2 bases at J, with 8 bases between the two ends. Germline V gene lookup returns CDR1 GTSNPN and CDR2 SVGIG (reference sequence). CDR3 length equals 13 residues. The CDR3 DNA is TGTGCCTGGAGTAGGGGGGCCACAGATACGCAGTATTTT. It translates to CAWSRGATDTQYF.

This clonotype occurred many times. The chain recombines TRBV3-1 with TRBJ1-1, with a possible D match to TRBD1 (5 bases). The CDR3 runs to 15 residues. Germline V CDR1 and CDR2: LGHDT, YNNKEL (reference sequence). The V and J ends lost 4 bases and 0 bases respectively, with 12 bases between them. CDR3 nucleotides: TGTGCCAGCAGCCCCGGACACCTCATGAACACTGAAGCTTTCTTT. Translating gives CASSPGHLMNTEAFF.

The count of this clonotype is one. A read error may explain this, as a much larger clone is one base away. The chain joins TRBV28 to TRBJ2-3, with D possibly TRBD1 on 7 matching bases. V was trimmed by 6 bases and J by 6 bases, leaving 16 bases between them. The CDR3 spans 14 residues. From germline, CDR1 is MDHEN and CDR2 SYDVKM. This chain's CDR3 is CASRGQTGRDTQYF. In DNA form, the CDR3 reads TGTGCCAGCAGAGGCCAGACAGGGAGGGATACGCAGTATTTT.

This clonotype was counted only a few times. The chain employs TRBV11-2 and TRBJ2-1; 7 bases are a match to TRBD2. V shed 1 base and J 0 bases; nucleotides not matched to a gene: 9. Germline CDR1 SGHAT, CDR2 FQNNGV. The CDR3 totals 18 residues. The CDR3 loop is CASSLGRLSGGSYNEQFF. The CDR3 DNA reads TGTGCCAGCAGCTTAGGTCGGCTGTCGGGGGGCTCCTACAATGAGCAGTTCTTC.

There are a few counts of this clonotype. The rearrangement joins TRBV7-9 to TRBJ2-1, with 13 positions matching TRBD2. This CDR3 spans 15 amino acids. Germline loops: CDR1 SEHNR, CDR2 FQNEAQ (reference sequence). Losses at the gene ends were 5 bases for V and 5 bases for J; bases not matched to a gene: 3. The CDR3 sequence is CASSQTSGRNNEQFF. CDR3 nucleotide sequence: TGTGCCAGCAGCCAGACTAGCGGGAGGAACAATGAGCAGTTCTTC.

On this clonotype: A much more abundant neighbour one base away suggests this may be a read error. The chain has TRBV9 and TRBJ2-2; D ambiguous. Deletions cut 5 bases from V and 0 bases from J, with 5 bases between. CDR3 length: 13 amino acids. Germline assignment: CDR1 SGDLS and CDR2 YYNGEE. This CDR3 is CASSDTNTGELFF. CDR3 nucleotide sequence: TGTGCCAGCAGTGACACGAACACCGGGGAGCTGTTTTTT.

The table lists this clonotype with many counts. The rearrangement uses TRBV28 and TRBJ1-1; D not certain. CDR1 is MDHEN, CDR2 SYDVKM, per germline. V was pared by 6 bases and J by 0 bases, with 14 bases between. This CDR3 spans 15 amino acids. The CDR3 protein is CASSGIMGLNTEAFF. CDR3 nucleotide sequence: TGTGCCAGCAGCGGGATCATGGGTTTGAACACTGAAGCTTTCTTT. Based on the CDR3 plus reference TRBV28 and TRBJ1-1, the full variable domain is DVKVTQSSRYLVKRTGEKVFLECVQDMDHENMFWYRQDPGLGLRLIYFSYDVKMKEKGDIPEGYSVSREKKERFSLILESASTNQTSMYLCASSGIMGLNTEAFFGQGTRLTVV.

The V gene is TRBV6-1, the J gene TRBJ1-1; D is undetermined. This CDR3 has 16 residues. The V gene's germline CDR1 is MNHNS and CDR2 SASEGT. Trimming removed 5 bases from V and 2 bases from J, with 18 bases in between. CDR3 sequence: CASSRRTSTLNTEAFF. The DNA of the CDR3 is TGTGCCAGCAGTCGGCGGACTTCGACCTTAAACACTGAAGCTTTCTTT.

The chain uses TRBV20-1 and TRBJ1-4; D is ambiguous. Germline V lookup: CDR1 DFQATT, CDR2 SNEGSKA (reference sequence). V was cut by 3 bases and J by 15 bases, with 14 bases left in between. The CDR3 covers 11 residues. The DNA of the CDR3 is TGCAGTGCTAGCCGAGGTGCCGATATGTTTTTT. Its translation is CSASRGADMFF.